The 3 T cell receptor beta chains presented below share a single source sample, sequenced in a study of T cells in Graves' hyperthyroidism and ophthalmopathy. It was RNA transcripts that yielded the amplified TCR beta CDR3 regions. During a first-round RT-PCR of the TCR CDR3, the HTBI primer set was used. TCRdb used MiXCR to reprocess the multiplex PCR reads, holding one entry per CDR3 protein. The table lists some 490,000 distinct CDR3 sequences, roughly 22% of them singletons. Specimen: blood. These receptors were obtained from a woman in her seventies with Graves' ophthalmopathy.

The CDR3 sequence is CASRTGASPYGYTF. The CDR3 coding sequence is TGTGCCAGCAGAACAGGGGCCTCCCCCTATGGCTACACCTTC. The V gene is TRBV2, the J gene TRBJ1-2; 7 nucleotides match TRBD1. Germline V gene lookup returns CDR1 SNHLY and CDR2 FYNNEI. This CDR3 is 14 amino acids long. Trimming at V came to 6 bases and at J to 4 bases, leaving 8 bases not matched to a gene. The full variable domain, in which reference TRBV2 and TRBJ1-2 provide the parts outside the CDR3, is EPEVTQTPSHQVTQMGQEVILRCVPISNHLYFYWYRQILGQKVEFLVSFYNNEISEKSEIFDDQFSVERPDGSNFTLKIRSTKLEDSAMYFCASRTGASPYGYTFGSGTRLTVV.

The rearrangement uses TRBV20-1 and TRBJ2-7; 8 bases match TRBD1. Germline-derived CDR1 and CDR2 are DFQATT and SNEGSKA (reference sequence). CDR3 size: 14 residues. V lost 8 bases to trimming and J lost 1 base; unmatched junction nucleotides: 10. This CDR3 is CSSIDRGGSYEQYF. CDR3 in DNA: TGCAGTTCCATCGACAGGGGTGGGTCCTACGAGCAGTACTTC.

This clonotype was counted between two and nine times. The chain recombines TRBV7-3 with TRBJ2-2; tentatively, D is TRBD2 (5 bases). The V and J ends lost 9 bases and 4 bases respectively, with 15 bases between them. CDR1 is SGHTA and CDR2 is FQGTGA in the germline V gene. This CDR3 region has 14 residues. The CDR3 spells CASKAAEGTGELFF. The CDR3 DNA reads TGTGCCAGTAAAGCGGCCGAGGGCACCGGGGAGCTGTTTTTT.